This T cell receptor beta chain was identified during a study of T cells after yellow fever vaccination. TCRdb redid the calling of the 5' RACE reads with MiXCR, one entry per CDR3 protein. The sample lists 450,000 to 550,000 distinct CDR3 sequences; 15% to 20% were seen once. Trimming pared 6 bases from V and 3 bases from J, leaving 14 bases between. The CDR3 is 15 amino acids. The germline V gene encodes CDR1 SGHVS and CDR2 FNYEAQ. In its sample, this clonotype was seen a few times. The chain couples TRBV7-6 to TRBJ2-2, with D hard to call. The sample was PBMCs, taken 15 days after the yellow fever booster vaccination. The receptor was isolated from a man aged 25 to 40 who received the YFV17D yellow fever vaccine. CDR3 sequence (DNA): TGTGCCAGCAGGCGAAGGGATGCGGACACCGGGGAGCTGTTTTTT. Translated, it gives CASRRRDADTGELFF.